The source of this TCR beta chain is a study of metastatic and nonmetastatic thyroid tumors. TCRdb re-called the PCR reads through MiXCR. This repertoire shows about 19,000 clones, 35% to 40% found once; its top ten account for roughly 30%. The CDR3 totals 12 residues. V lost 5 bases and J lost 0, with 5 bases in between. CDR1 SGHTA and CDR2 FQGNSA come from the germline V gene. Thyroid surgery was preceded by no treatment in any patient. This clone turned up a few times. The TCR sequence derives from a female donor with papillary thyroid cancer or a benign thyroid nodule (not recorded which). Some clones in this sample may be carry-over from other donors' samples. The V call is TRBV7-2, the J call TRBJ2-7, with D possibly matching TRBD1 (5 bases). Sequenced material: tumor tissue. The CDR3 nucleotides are TGTGCCAGCAGCACAGGCTCCTACGAGCAGTACTTC. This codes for CASSTGSYEQYF.